One sample yielded the 21 T cell receptor beta chains listed below, sequenced in a study of blood T cell repertoires in COVID-19. The method was immunoSEQ multiplex PCR; TCRdb's version includes in-frame clones alone and lacks a portion of them. The sample holds 250,000 or so clones, more than 80% seen once. The sequenced sample was peripheral blood. The receptors were sampled from a woman aged 30 to 39 with active or convalescent COVID-19.

The rearrangement uses TRBV6-2 or TRBV6-3 and TRBJ1-2; D call uncertain. CDR3 length: 15 amino acids. The germline V gene encodes CDR1 MNHEY and CDR2 SVGEGT. The V gene lost 2 bases and the J gene lost 7 bases, with 17 bases spanning the gap. CDR3 protein: CASSYGHVGVVGYTF. DNA of the CDR3: TGTGCCAGCAGTTACGGCCATGTCGGGGTCGTTGGCTACACCTTC.

This chain uses TRBV4-2 with TRBJ1-4; D unresolved. CDR1 LGHNA and CDR2 YNFKEQ come from the germline V gene. CDR3 size: 12 residues. V lost 4 bases, J lost 8 bases, and 8 bases lay in between. DNA for the CDR3: TGTGCCAGCAGCCCGGCGAGGGAAAAACTGTTTTTT. It encodes CASSPAREKLFF.

In this sample, this clone turned up a few times. V and J are TRBV5-1 and TRBJ2-5; TRBD2 might be the D (7 bases). The CDR3 runs to 15 residues. The ends were cut back, 2 bases at V and 1 base at J, with 12 bases in the middle. CDR1 SGHRS and CDR2 YFSETQ come from the germline V gene. CDR3 in amino acids: CASSFVGGPQETQYF. The CDR3 DNA is TGCGCCAGCAGCTTTGTCGGGGGGCCCCAAGAGACCCAGTACTTC.

The V gene is TRBV21-1, the J gene TRBJ1-3; the tabulated D call, TRBD1, remains unverified against the DNA. TRBV21-1 is a recognized pseudogene. CDR3 size: 17 residues. The CDR3 sequence: CARPGQGPIYSGNTIYF. The CDR3 bases are TGTGCCAGGCCGGGACAGGGACCTATTTACTCTGGAAACACCATATATTTT.

The rearrangement links TRBV6-2 or TRBV6-3 to TRBJ1-2, with 8 bases identical to TRBD1. CDR3 length: 14 residues. Trimming at V came to 4 bases and at J to 0 bases, leaving 1 base not matched to a gene. Germline CDR1 is MNHEY and CDR2 is SVGEGT. DNA of the CDR3: TGTGCCAGCAGTTCGGACAGGGCTAACTATGGCTACACCTTC. Translation gives CASSSDRANYGYTF.

V and J are TRBV7-2 and TRBJ2-1; TRBD1 agrees at 7 bases. Germline assignment: CDR1 SGHTA and CDR2 FQGNSA. CDR3 length: 16 amino acids. Losses at the gene ends were 4 bases for V and 11 bases for J; bases not matched to a gene: 17. CDR3 region: CASSSTQGYPLGQQFF. DNA for the CDR3: TGTGCCAGCAGCTCTACACAGGGGTATCCCCTTGGGCAGCAGTTCTTC.

The chain joins TRBV6-1 to TRBJ2-1; 8 positions match TRBD1. The CDR3 is made up of 14 amino acids. The V and J ends lost 1 base and 7 bases, in that order; junction bases with no gene match: 3. The germline CDR1 and CDR2 sequences are MNHNS and SASEGT. Here the CDR3 DNA reads TGTGCCAGCAGTGAAGGGACAGGGCCAAATGAGCAGTTCTTC. Protein: CASSEGTGPNEQFF.

This clone was detected only once. The same CDR3 arises from other DNA sequences in this sample as well. The V and J genes are TRBV18 and TRBJ1-1; 7 bases align to TRBD1. With V trimmed by 2 bases and J by 4 bases, 4 bases remained unmatched. The germline CDR1 and CDR2 sequences are KGHSH and LQKENI. The CDR3 is 14 amino acids. The CDR3 spells CASSPDRVGTEAFF. CDR3 DNA sequence: TGTGCCAGCTCACCAGACAGGGTAGGCACTGAAGCTTTCTTT. Supplemented by reference TRBV18 and TRBJ1-1, the full variable domain reads NAGVMQNPRHLVRRRGQEARLRCSPMKGHSHVYWYRQLPEEGLKFMVYLQKENIIDESGMPKERFSAEFPKEGPSILRIQQVVRGDSAAYFCASSPDRVGTEAFFGQGTRLTVV.

The chain is built from TRBV23-1 and TRBJ1-2, with D possibly being TRBD1 (5 bases). TRBV23-1 is filed as an ORF, its function uncertain. This CDR3 is 13 amino acids long. The DNA for the CDR3 is TGCGACCTACCCTCAAAGGGACTATGTGGCTACACCTTC. It yields the protein CDLPSKGLCGYTF.

The rearrangement uses TRBV13 and TRBJ2-7; TRBD1 matches at 7 bases. Germline V CDR1 and CDR2: PRHDT, FYEKMQ (reference sequence). With V trimmed by 9 bases and J by 3 bases, 5 bases remained unmatched. The CDR3 is 12 residues long. CDR3 nucleotide sequence: TGTGCCAGTACGGGACAGTTCTACGAGCAGTACTTC. Translation: CASTGQFYEQYF.

V and J are TRBV6-2 or TRBV6-3 and TRBJ2-7; 12 bases fit TRBD2. CDR3 length: 17 residues. J was trimmed by 5 bases and V by 4 bases; bases with no gene match: 12. In germline, CDR1 is MNHEY, CDR2 SVGEGT. The CDR3 region has the DNA TGTGCCAGCAGTTCTCTAGCGGGGGGGCCCACGGGTAACGAGCAGTACTTC. Translating gives CASSSLAGGPTGNEQYF.

V gene TRBV27 combines with J gene TRBJ2-3, with a possible D match to TRBD1 (6 bases). The CDR3 is 13 residues long. Germline V gene data show CDR1 as MNHEY and CDR2 as SMNVEV (reference sequence). The germline V and J ends were trimmed by 8 bases and 5 bases, with 14 bases remaining between them. The CDR3 sequence is CASQRLGGDTQYF. The CDR3 DNA is TGTGCCAGCCAACGTCTAGGGGGAGATACGCAGTATTTT.

J is TRBJ1-1 and V is TRBV5-5; 9 bases match TRBD1. Germline V gene lookup returns CDR1 SGHKS and CDR2 YYEKEE (reference sequence). V lost 4 bases, J lost 4 bases, and 8 bases stayed unmatched. The CDR3 is 15 residues long. CDR3 DNA sequence: TGTGCCAGCAGCCGGGGGGACAGGGCGGCCACTGAAGCTTTCTTT. This sequence encodes CASSRGDRAATEAFF.

The gene calls are TRBV9 and TRBJ2-5; TRBD2 matches 12 bases. CDR1 and CDR2 (germline): SGDLS, YYNGEE. Trimming cost V 4 bases and J 0 bases; bases outside gene matches: 4. The CDR3 spans 16 residues. The CDR3 here is CASSITSGGNQETQYF. CDR3 bases: TGTGCCAGCAGCATCACTAGCGGGGGGAACCAAGAGACCCAGTACTTC.

The rearrangement links TRBV2 to TRBJ1-3; a possible D gene is TRBD1 (5 bases). This CDR3 spans 19 amino acids. CDR1 is SNHLY and CDR2 is FYNNEI in the germline V gene. V was cut by 7 bases and J by 4 bases, with 29 bases left in between. The CDR3 is CASNGGRAGPLLLGNTIYF. CDR3 in DNA: TGTGCCAGCAACGGGGGACGGGCAGGTCCTTTACTTCTAGGAAACACCATATATTTT.

The chain carries TRBV7-9 and TRBJ1-2, with D perhaps matching TRBD1 (5 bases). V was shortened by 4 bases and J by 6 bases, with 15 bases between the two germline ends. CDR3 size: 14 residues. In germline, CDR1 is SEHNR, CDR2 FQNEAQ (reference sequence). This CDR3 reads CASSSFGGYDGYTF. CDR3 sequence (DNA): TGTGCCAGCAGCTCCTTTGGGGGGTATGATGGCTACACCTTC.

This clone was recorded only once. The J gene is TRBJ1-3, the V gene TRBV30; D gene ambiguous. This CDR3 has 13 amino acids. Trimming stripped 3 bases from V and 6 bases from J, with 12 bases between. Germline assignment: CDR1 GTSNPN and CDR2 SVGIG (reference sequence). The CDR3 reads CAWRRSLANTIYF. CDR3 bases: TGTGCCTGGAGGAGGAGTCTGGCAAACACCATATATTTT.

The CDR3 loop reads CASSFSGEETQYF. CDR3 in DNA: TGCGCCAGCAGCTTTTCCGGGGAAGAGACCCAGTACTTC. The chain is built from TRBV5-1 and TRBJ2-5, with D possibly TRBD2 on 5 matching bases. V lost 2 bases and J lost 3, with 8 bases in between. Germline values: CDR1 SGHRS, CDR2 YFSETQ. The length of the CDR3 is 13 residues.

The chain carries TRBV1 and TRBJ1-5. TRBV1 is termed a pseudogene. This CDR3 region has 15 residues. CDR3 DNA sequence: TGCACCAGCAGCCGTAATGGGAGGGCTAGGCAGCCCCAGCATTTT. Translating gives CTSSRNGRARQPQHF.

The V gene is TRBV4-1, the J gene TRBJ1-2, with a tentative D call TRBD1 (6 bases). The CDR3 totals 17 residues. Germline CDR1 MGHRA, CDR2 YSYEKL. V lost 0 bases and J lost 4, with 18 bases in between. CDR3: CASSQDSQGSDFYGYTF. CDR3 nucleotide sequence: TGCGCCAGCAGCCAAGATTCCCAGGGGAGCGATTTCTATGGCTACACCTTC.

The rearrangement links TRBV15 to TRBJ2-2; D might be TRBD1 (6 bases). Trimming removed 0 bases from V and 6 bases from J, with 11 bases in between. CDR1 is LNHNV and CDR2 is YYDKDF in the germline V gene (reference sequence). The CDR3 has 15 amino acids. Here the CDR3 DNA reads TGTGCCACCAGCAGAGATAGGCGGACAGCCGGGGAGCTGTTTTTT. Protein sequence: CATSRDRRTAGELFF.